This T cell receptor (beta chain) was obtained from a study of control samples from healthy donors and cancer patients. Sequenced by immunoSEQ multiplex PCR; TCRdb stores in-frame clones only, minus some. The data show approximately 190,000 clones, around 90% seen once. Unmatched junction bases numbered 10, after V lost 9 bases and J lost 6 bases. This CDR3 contains 14 residues. The germline gives CDR1 SGHRS, CDR2 YFSETQ. The TCR was taken from a man aged 25 to 40 in good health. The chain combines TRBV5-1 with TRBJ2-3, with 10 bases identical to TRBD2. Sequencing was done on a sample of blood. CDR3 loop: CATRTSGLSDTQYF. CDR3 nucleotide sequence: TGCGCCACGCGGACTAGCGGATTATCGGATACGCAGTATTTT.